What follows describes a single T cell receptor beta chain. Antigen unknown. This CDR3 has 15 amino acids. Germline V gene sequence: CDR1 MNHEY, CDR2 SMNVEV (reference sequence). The V end lost 6 bases, the J end lost 2 bases, and 16 bases lay between the germline ends. The entry originates in a study of shared clonotypes between healthy human individuals. Study-wide results and caveats: Investigators expected sequencing depth to affect clonotype sharing among donors.

The healthy adult donors were HIV-negative and reported no recent acute infections or vaccinations. Clones were sequenced by immunoSEQ multiplex PCR, and TCRdb holds only the in-frame ones, with some missing. The sample consists of 400,000 to 600,000 clones, roughly 83% of them appearing once. The chain carries TRBV27 and TRBJ2-5; D perhaps matches TRBD2 (6 bases). The sequencing sample was made of PBMCs. The sequence derives from a woman aged 40 to 50 in good health. Some clones in this sample may be carry-over from other donors' samples. CDR3: CASSQRGGGQETQYF. The DNA for the CDR3 is TGTGCCAGCAGCCAGAGGGGAGGTGGGCAAGAGACCCAGTACTTC.